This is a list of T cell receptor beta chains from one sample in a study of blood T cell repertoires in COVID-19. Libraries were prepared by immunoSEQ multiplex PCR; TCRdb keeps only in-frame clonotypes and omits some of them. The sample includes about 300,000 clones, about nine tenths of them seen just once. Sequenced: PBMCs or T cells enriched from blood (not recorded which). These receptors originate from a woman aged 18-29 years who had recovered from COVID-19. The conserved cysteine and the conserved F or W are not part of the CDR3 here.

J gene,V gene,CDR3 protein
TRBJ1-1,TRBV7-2,ASSQGHLLEAF
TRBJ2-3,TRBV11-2,ASRPEGVTQY
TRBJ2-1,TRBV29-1,SVEGEGAYNEQF
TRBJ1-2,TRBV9,ASSASRDRANYGYT
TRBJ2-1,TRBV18,ASSKMEVAGDNEQF
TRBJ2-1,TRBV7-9,ASSLELAGDADEQF
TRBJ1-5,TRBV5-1,ASSIGTGGTGGPQH
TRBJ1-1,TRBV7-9,ASSLTEVRNTEAF
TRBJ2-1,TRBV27,ASTLGTGKNEQF
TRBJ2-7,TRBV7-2,ASSLIQGNEQY
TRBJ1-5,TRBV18,ASSQDRDWQPQH
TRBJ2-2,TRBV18,ASSPISTGVNTGELF
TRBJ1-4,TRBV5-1,ASSLGISQENEKLF
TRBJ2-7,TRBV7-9,ASSFPDRTYEQY
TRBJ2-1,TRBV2,ASSPGTKSYNEQF
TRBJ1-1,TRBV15,ATSRETPSFEAF
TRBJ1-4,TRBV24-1,ATSDRRRWTGVINEKLF
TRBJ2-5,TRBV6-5,ASSRTSFQETQY
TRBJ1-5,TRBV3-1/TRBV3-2,ASSQGPYSNQPQH
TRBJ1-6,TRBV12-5,ASGGAGQGYSPLH
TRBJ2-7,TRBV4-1,ASSQPTGPTNEQY
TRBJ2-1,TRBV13,ASSTSGTLHNEQF
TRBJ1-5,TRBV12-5,ASGSAGSMYSNQPQH
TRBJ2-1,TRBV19,ASSIVLKVEQF
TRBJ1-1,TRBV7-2,ASSLGWAEGFDTEAF
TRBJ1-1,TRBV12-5,ASGFRGIADTEAF
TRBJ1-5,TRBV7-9,ASSTDRENGQPQH
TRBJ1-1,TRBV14,ASSQEALGHFGNTEAF
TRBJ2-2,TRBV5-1,ASSFAGNTGELF
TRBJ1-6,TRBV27,ASSLQATGYNSPLH
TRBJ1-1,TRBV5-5,ASSLSGTGVGTEAF
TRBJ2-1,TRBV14,ASSPGTVYNEQF
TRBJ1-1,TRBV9,ASSVGNPTDNTEAF
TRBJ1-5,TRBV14,ASSLYRDRVKKNQPQH
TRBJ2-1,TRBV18,ASSPQRLNGRAQF
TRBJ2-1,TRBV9,ASRLGTSGGNEQF
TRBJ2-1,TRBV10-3,AIRGLAGTTVHNEQF
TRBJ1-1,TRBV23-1,ASDPDRVGTEAF
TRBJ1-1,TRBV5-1,ASATGQTVSSTEAF
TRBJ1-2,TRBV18,ASSPPGDRTYLDGYT
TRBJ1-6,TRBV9,ASSVDVESSPLH
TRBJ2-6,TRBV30,AWSPKRGANVLT
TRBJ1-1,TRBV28,ATHPGTALAEAF
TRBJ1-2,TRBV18,ASLRDRGGGYT
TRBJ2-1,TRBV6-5,ASSPDRVDHEQF
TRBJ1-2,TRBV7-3,ASSPQGDYGYT